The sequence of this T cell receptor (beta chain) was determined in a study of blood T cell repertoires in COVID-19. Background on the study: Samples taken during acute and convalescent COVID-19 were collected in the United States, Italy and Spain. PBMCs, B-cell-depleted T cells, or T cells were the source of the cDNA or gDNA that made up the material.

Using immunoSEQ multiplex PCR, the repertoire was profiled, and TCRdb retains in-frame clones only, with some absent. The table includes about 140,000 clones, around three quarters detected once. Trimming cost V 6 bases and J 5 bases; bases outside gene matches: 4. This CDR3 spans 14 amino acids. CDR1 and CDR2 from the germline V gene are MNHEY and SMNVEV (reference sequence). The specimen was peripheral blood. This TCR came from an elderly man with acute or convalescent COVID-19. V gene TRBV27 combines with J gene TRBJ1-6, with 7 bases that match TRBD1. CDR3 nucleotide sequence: TGTGCCAGCAGCCCAGACAGGGATAATTCACCCCTCCACTTT. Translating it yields CASSPDRDNSPLHF.